The present T cell receptor (beta chain) was sequenced within a study of radiotherapy plus CTLA-4 blockade in lung cancer. Study information: Of all patients, approximately 20% responded objectively and around 31% showed disease control.

Generated by immunoSEQ multiplex PCR, the TCRdb table keeps only in-frame clones and is missing some. The sample records 51,000 or so clones, over 75% being singletons. CDR1 and CDR2 from the germline V gene are SEHNR and FQNEAQ (reference sequence). V was trimmed by 3 bases and J by 5 bases, leaving 10 bases between them. This CDR3 comprises 13 residues. The clonotype originates from a human donor with non-small cell lung cancer whose response to radiotherapy plus ipilimumab could not be evaluated. This material consisted of peripheral blood, taken from a patient treated with radiotherapy plus ipilimumab. This sequence joins TRBV7-9 and TRBJ1-1, with D possibly TRBD1 on 5 matching bases. The CDR3 DNA is TGTGCCAGCAGCTTGGGAGGGACGACTGAAGCTTTCTTT. Its translation: CASSLGGTTEAFF.